This T cell receptor beta chain is from a study of cytomegalovirus exposure and HLA in healthy donors. 13 Jbeta primers and 60 Vbeta primers were used for the PCR. Assay: immunoSEQ multiplex PCR; the TCRdb copy retains only in-frame clones and omits some. The sample lists roughly 200,000 clones, around 89% occurring once. This sequence originates from a woman between 18 and 29 years old in good health and CMV-seronegative. Sequences were obtained from PBMCs.

Here the CDR3 DNA reads TGTGCCAGCAGGCCGGGACAGGGGAGGACCTACGAGCAGTACTTC. Residues: CASRPGQGRTYEQYF. The chain combines TRBV5-4 with TRBJ2-7; 10 bases are a match to TRBD1. Germline lookup yields CDR1 SGHNT and CDR2 YYREEE (reference sequence). The CDR3 covers 15 residues. The V gene end was trimmed by 5 bases and the J gene end by 2 bases; junction bases not matched to a gene: 7.